This T cell receptor (beta chain) emerged from a study of blood T cells in healthy people across ages. PBMCs numbering at least 6 million were isolated per sample. Total RNA, at least 5 micrograms per sample, came from PBMCs. The CDR3 runs 14 residues. The trim removed 3 bases at V and 6 bases at J, leaving 0 bases unmatched. Germline V gene data show CDR1 as SEHNR and CDR2 as FQNEAQ (reference sequence). This clonotype turned up a few times. Sample-barcoded 5' priming and a J-beta primer mix drove a second PCR of 7 to 11 cycles. TCRdb processed the 5' RACE reads anew with MiXCR; each CDR3 protein has one entry. This sample carries about 970,000 distinct CDR3 sequences, around 54% of them seen once, and the ten largest clones take 20% to 25%.

The rearrangement links TRBV7-9 to TRBJ2-1, with 12 bases fitting TRBD1. This sequence originates from a woman aged 60-75 years in good health. The sample taken for sequencing was blood. CDR3 loop: CASSLGQGANEQFF. The CDR3 DNA sequence: TGTGCCAGCAGCTTGGGACAGGGGGCCAATGAGCAGTTCTTC.